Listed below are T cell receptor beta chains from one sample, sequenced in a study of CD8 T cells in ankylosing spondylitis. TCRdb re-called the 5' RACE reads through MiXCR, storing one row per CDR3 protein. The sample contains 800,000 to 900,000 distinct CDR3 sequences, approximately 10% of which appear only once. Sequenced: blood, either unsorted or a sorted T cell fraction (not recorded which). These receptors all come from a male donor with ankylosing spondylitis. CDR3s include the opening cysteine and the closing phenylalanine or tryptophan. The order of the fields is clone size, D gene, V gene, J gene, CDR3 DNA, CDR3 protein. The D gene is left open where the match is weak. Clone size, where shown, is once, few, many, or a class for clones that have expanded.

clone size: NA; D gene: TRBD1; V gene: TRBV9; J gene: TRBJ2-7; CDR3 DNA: TGTGCCAGCAGCGTAGAGGGACAGGGATATTCCGAGCAGTACTTC; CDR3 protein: CASSVEGQGYSEQYF
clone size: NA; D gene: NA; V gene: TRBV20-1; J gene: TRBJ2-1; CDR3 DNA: TGCAGTGCTAGAGGTTCAGACCTTTTCTCGTATGAGCAGATCTTC; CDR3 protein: CSARGSDLFSYEQIF
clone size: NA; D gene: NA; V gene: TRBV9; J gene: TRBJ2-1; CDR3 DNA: TGTGCCAGCAGCGTAGCTGGTCGGGGTACCATTAATGAGCAGTTCTTC; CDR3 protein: CASSVAGRGTINEQFF
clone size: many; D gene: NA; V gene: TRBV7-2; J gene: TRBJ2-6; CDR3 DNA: TGTGCCAGCAGCTTAGTCGGAGGATCTGGGGCCAACGTCCTGACTTTC; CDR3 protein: CASSLVGGSGANVLTF
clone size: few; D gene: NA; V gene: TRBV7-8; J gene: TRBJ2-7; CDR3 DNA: TGTGCCAGCAGACCCGGTCGGCCCGGGGACGAGCAGTACTTC; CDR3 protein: CASRPGRPGDEQYF
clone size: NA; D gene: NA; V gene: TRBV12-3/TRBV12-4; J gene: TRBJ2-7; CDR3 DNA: TGTGCCAGCAGTCTGGCGGACGTCACCCTCTACGAGCAGTACTTC; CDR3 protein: CASSLADVTLYEQYF
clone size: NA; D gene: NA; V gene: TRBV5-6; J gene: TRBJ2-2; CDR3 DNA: TGTGCCAGCAGCTTGTTTTCGAATCTCGGTGACACCGGGGAGCTGTTTTTT; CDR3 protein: CASSLFSNLGDTGELFF
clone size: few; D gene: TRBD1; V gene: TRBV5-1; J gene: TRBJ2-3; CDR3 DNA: TGCGCCAGCAGCTCAACCACAGGGGCGGATACGCAGTATTTT; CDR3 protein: CASSSTTGADTQYF
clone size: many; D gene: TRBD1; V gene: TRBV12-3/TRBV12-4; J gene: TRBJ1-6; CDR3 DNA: TGTGCCAGCAGTTTGACAGGGAGAGAGACACCCCTCCACTTT; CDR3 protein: CASSLTGRETPLHF
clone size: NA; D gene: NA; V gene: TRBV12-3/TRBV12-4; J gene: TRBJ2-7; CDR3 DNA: TGTGCCAGCAGTTGGAGGCTGCACGCGGATAGCTCCTACGAGCAGTACTTC; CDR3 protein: CASSWRLHADSSYEQYF
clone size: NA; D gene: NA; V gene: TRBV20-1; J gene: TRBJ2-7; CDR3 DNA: TGCAGTGCTGGGGGGACAGTCTCCTACGAGCAGTACTTC; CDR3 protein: CSAGGTVSYEQYF
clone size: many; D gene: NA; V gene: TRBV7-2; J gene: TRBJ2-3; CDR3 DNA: TGTGCCAGCAGCTTAGCCGCCGGGACAATCACAGATACGCAGTATTTT; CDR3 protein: CASSLAAGTITDTQYF
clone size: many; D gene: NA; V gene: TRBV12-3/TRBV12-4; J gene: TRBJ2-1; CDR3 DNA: TGTGCCAGCAGTATCAAGCGGCACCCATCTGAGCAGTTCTTC; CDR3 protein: CASSIKRHPSEQFF
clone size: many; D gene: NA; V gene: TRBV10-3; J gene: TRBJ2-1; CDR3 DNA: TGTGCCATCAGTGAGCGTGCGGGCGATGAGCAGTTCTTC; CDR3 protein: CAISERAGDEQFF
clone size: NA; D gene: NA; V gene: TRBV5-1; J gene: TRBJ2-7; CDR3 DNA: TGCGCCAGCAGCCCATTGACAGGTAACTACGAGCAGTACTTC; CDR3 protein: CASSPLTGNYEQYF
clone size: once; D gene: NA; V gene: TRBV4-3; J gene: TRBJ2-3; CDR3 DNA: TGCGCCAGCAGCCAAGATCCGATAGGACCTCGTCTAGGCACAGATACGCAGTATTTT; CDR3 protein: CASSQDPIGPRLGTDTQYF
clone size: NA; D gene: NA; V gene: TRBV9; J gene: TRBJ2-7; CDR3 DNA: TGTGCCAGCAGCCCCAGCATTAGCGGCAACGCTTTGTACGAGCAGTACTTC; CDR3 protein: CASSPSISGNALYEQYF
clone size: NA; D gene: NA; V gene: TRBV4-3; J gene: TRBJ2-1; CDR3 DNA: TGCGCCAGCAGCCAAGACATCAACTCCTACAATGAGCAGTTCTTC; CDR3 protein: CASSQDINSYNEQFF
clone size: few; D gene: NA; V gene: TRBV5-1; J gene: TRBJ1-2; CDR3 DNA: TGCGCCAGCAGCCCGGGACACGGAGGGGGCTACACCTTC; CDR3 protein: CASSPGHGGGYTF
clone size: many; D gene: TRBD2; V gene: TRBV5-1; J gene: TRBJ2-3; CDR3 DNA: TGCGCCAGCAAGGTGCGCGGGGGGGCCGAAGATACGCAGTATTTT; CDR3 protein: CASKVRGGAEDTQYF
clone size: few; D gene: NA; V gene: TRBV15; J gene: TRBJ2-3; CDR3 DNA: TGTGCCACCAGCAGAATGTTTCGGCCGGACCCAGATACGCAGTATTTT; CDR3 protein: CATSRMFRPDPDTQYF
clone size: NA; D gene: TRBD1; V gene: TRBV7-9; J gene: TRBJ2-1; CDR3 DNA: TGTGCCAGCAGCGCCGACAGGGGCTCCTACAATGAGCAGTTCTTC; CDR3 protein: CASSADRGSYNEQFF
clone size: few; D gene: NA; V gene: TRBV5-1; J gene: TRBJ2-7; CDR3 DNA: TGCGCCAGCAGCTTGGTTGGGAGCGAGCAGTACTTC; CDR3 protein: CASSLVGSEQYF
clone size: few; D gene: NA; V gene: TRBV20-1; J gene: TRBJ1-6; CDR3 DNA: TGCAGTGCTCTTAACCCGAGCTCCTATAATTCACCCCTCCACTTT; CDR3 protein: CSALNPSSYNSPLHF
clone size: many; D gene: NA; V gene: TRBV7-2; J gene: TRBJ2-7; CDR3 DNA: TGTGCCAGCAGTCTTAGTAGCGGCCTTACCTACGAGCAGTACTTC; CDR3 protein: CASSLSSGLTYEQYF
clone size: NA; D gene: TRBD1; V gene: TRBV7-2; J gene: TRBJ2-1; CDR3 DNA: TGTGCCAGCAGCCTTTGGACAGGGAATGAGCAGTTCTTC; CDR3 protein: CASSLWTGNEQFF
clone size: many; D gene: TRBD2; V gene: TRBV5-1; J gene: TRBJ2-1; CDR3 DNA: TGTGCCAGCAGCTCCGGGACTAGCGGCTACAATGAGCAGTTCTTC; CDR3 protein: CASSSGTSGYNEQFF
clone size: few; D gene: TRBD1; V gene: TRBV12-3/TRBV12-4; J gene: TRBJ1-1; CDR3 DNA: TGTGCCAGCAGGCTCTCAGGGGGAAGGGCTGAAGCTTTCTTT; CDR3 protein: CASRLSGGRAEAFF
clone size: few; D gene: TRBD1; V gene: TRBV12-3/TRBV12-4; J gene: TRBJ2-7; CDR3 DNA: TGTGCCAGCAAGCTCCGGGGACAGGGTCCGTACGAGCAGTACTTC; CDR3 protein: CASKLRGQGPYEQYF
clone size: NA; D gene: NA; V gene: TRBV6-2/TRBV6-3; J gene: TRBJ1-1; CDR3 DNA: TGTGCCAGCAGTTATTACGGGGGGCTAAAGAACACTGAAGCTTTCTTT; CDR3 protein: CASSYYGGLKNTEAFF
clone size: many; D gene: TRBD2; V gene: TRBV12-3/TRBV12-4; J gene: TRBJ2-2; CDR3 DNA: TGTGCCAGCACCTTTAGCGGGAGTATAACCGGGGAGCTGTTTTTT; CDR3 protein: CASTFSGSITGELFF
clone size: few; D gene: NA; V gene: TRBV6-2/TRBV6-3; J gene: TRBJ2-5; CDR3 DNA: TGTGCCAGCAGTTATACCGGCCACGGGTGGGAGACCCAGTACTTC; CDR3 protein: CASSYTGHGWETQYF
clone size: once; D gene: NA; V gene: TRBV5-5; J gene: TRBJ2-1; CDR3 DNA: TGTGCCAGCAGCTTGGCTGGGGGGGGGCTAGATGAGCAGTTCTTC; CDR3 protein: CASSLAGGGLDEQFF
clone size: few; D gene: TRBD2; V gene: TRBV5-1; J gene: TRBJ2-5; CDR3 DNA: TGCGCCAGCAGCTTCGCTAGCGGGGGAACCACAGGGACCCAGTACTTC; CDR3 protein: CASSFASGGTTGTQYF
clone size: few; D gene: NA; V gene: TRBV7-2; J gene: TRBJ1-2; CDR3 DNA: TGTGCCAGCAGCTTTGCAGGTCCTCTTTATGGCTACACCTTC; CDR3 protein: CASSFAGPLYGYTF
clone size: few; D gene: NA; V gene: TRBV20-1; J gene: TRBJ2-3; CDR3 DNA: TGCAGTGCTAGAGATCTGCGGGCGGGCACAGATACGCAGTATTTT; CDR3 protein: CSARDLRAGTDTQYF
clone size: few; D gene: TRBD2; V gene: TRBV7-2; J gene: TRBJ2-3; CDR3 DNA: TGTGCCAGCAGCTTCACTAGCGGGGGGCCGGGAGATACGCAGTATTTT; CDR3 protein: CASSFTSGGPGDTQYF
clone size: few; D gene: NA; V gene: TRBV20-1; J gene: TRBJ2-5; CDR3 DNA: TGCAGTGCTCCGCGGGACACCACGACCCAGTACTTC; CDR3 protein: CSAPRDTTTQYF
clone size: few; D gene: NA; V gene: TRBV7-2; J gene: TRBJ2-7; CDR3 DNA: TGTGCCAGCAGCACCCAGGGGTCCTCCTACGAGCAGTACTTC; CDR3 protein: CASSTQGSSYEQYF
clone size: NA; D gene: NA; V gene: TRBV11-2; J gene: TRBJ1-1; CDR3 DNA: TGTGCCAGCAGCTTCAGGGATTCGACTGAAGCTTTCTTT; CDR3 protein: CASSFRDSTEAFF
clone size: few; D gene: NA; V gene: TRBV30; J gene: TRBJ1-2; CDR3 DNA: TGTGCCTGGAGCCCCGGGCCAACTGGCTACACCTTC; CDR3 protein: CAWSPGPTGYTF
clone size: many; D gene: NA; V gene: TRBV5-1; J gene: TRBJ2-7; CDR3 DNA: TGCGCCAGCAGCTTGCCCAGTCCCTACGAGCAGTACTTC; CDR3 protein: CASSLPSPYEQYF
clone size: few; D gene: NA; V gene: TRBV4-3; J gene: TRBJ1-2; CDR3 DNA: TGCGCCAGCAGCCAAGATGTCCGAGTCTATGGCTACACCTTC; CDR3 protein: CASSQDVRVYGYTF
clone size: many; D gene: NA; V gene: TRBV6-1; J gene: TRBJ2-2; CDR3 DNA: TGTGCCAGCAGCCCTGGACTGACCCGGGAGCTGTTTTTT; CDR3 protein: CASSPGLTRELFF
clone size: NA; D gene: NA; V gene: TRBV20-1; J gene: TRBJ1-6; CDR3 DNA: TGCAGTGCAAAGGGACACCTCAATTTACCCCTCCACTTT; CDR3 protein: CSAKGHLNLPLHF
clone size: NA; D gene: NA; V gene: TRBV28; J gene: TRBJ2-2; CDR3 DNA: TGTGCCAGCACGAATAACCTTGAGACCGGGGAGCTGTTTTTT; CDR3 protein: CASTNNLETGELFF
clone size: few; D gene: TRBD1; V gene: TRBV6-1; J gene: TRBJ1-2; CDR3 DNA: TGTGCCAGCAGTCCTATTTGGGACAGCTACTACACCTTC; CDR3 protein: CASSPIWDSYYTF